The 9 T cell receptor beta chains in this list originate from one sample, sequenced in a study of monozygotic twins with inflammatory bowel disease. TCRdb reanalyzed the 5' RACE reads and collapses them to one entry per CDR3 protein, without DNA. The repertoire table contains about 160,000 distinct CDR3 sequences. Material: blood. Receptors were obtained from a human donor with ulcerative colitis or Crohn's disease, or a healthy co-twin of an affected twin (not recorded which).

V usage is TRBV27 and J usage is TRBJ2-1; TCRdb calls TRBD2, which cannot be checked without DNA. CDR1 and CDR2 (germline): MNHEY, SMNVEV (reference sequence). This CDR3 comprises 16 residues. CDR3 residues: CASSLVKRGGYNEQFF.

The V call is TRBV3-1, the J call TRBJ1-4. This CDR3 is 15 amino acids long. CDR1 and CDR2 from the germline V gene are LGHDT and YNNKEL (reference sequence). The CDR3 here is CASSQDSTTNEKLFF.

V and J are TRBV24-1 and TRBJ2-2. The CDR3 covers 14 residues. Germline V gene lookup returns CDR1 KGHDR and CDR2 SFDVKD. CDR3 residues: CATIGQENTGELFF.

The chain combines TRBV6-5 with TRBJ2-7; TCRdb returns TRBD1, unconfirmable since there is no DNA. The CDR3 length is 14 residues. Looked up from germline, CDR1 is MNHEY and CDR2 is SVGAGI. The chain's CDR3 is CASSYGAETYEQYF.

This rearrangement joins TRBV12-3 or TRBV12-4 to TRBJ1-2; TCRdb picks TRBD1, but there is no DNA to check that call. The CDR3 consists of 13 residues. CDR3 amino acids: CASSLRAPYGYTF.

This chain links TRBV6-2 or TRBV6-3 with TRBJ2-3; the D gene TCRdb calls, TRBD1, cannot be checked with no DNA. The CDR3 is 17 residues long. Germline assignment: CDR1 MNHEY and CDR2 SVGEGT. The CDR3 spells CASSSPGDPTSTDTQYF.

The rearrangement links TRBV5-1 to TRBJ2-7; TCRdb's assignment of TRBD1 cannot be checked, as there is no DNA. Germline CDR1 reads SGHRS; CDR2 reads YFSETQ. There are 15 residues in the CDR3. The CDR3: CASSLGGQASYEQYF.

This chain uses TRBV5-6 with TRBJ1-1; TCRdb's D gene call, TRBD1, goes unchecked for lack of DNA. This CDR3 spans 16 amino acids. Per the germline V gene, CDR1 is SGHDT and CDR2 is YYEEEE. The CDR3 loop is CASSSLSGQGFAEAFF.

This chain uses TRBV5-1 with TRBJ2-3; TCRdb reports TRBD1, a call that lacks DNA to check it against. The CDR3 has 15 amino acids. Germline V lookup: CDR1 SGHRS, CDR2 YFSETQ. This CDR3 reads CASSYPQGSTDTQYF.